This TCR beta chain was captured in a study of blood T cell repertoires in COVID-19. How the authors handled the data: Counts of nucleated cells, estimated from reference gene primer amplification, were obtained. Using immunoSEQ multiplex PCR, the repertoire was profiled, and TCRdb retains in-frame clones only, with some absent. V, J and clone size are those of that table, while D and trimming were read from the DNA. The sample holds a few hundred thousand clones, about 90% seen once. Participants' reported clinical history set cohort assignment. This clone was counted a few times. Sequencing input: PBMCs or T cells enriched from blood (not recorded which). The clonotype comes from a woman aged 40 to 49 who had been exposed to COVID-19.

The chain's CDR3 is CASSLMTANTGELFF. DNA of the CDR3: TGTGCCAGCAGCTTGATGACTGCGAACACCGGGGAGCTGTTTTTT. This chain connects TRBV5-4 to TRBJ2-2; D is undetermined. V lost 1 base and J lost 0, with 7 bases in between. The V gene's germline CDR1 is SGHNT and CDR2 YYREEE (reference sequence). This CDR3 region has 15 residues. Filled out from reference TRBV5-4 and TRBJ2-2, the complete variable domain reads ETGVTQSPTHLIKTRGQQVTLRCSSQSGHNTVSWYQQALGQGPQFIFQYYREEENGRGNFPPRFSGLQFPNYSSELNVNALELDDSALYLCASSLMTANTGELFFGEGSRLTVL.